Following are 9 T cell receptor beta chains from one sample sequenced in a study of T-cell memory formation after mild COVID-19. MiXCR, run by TCRdb on the 5' RACE reads, gives a single entry per CDR3 protein. The data show hundreds of thousands of distinct CDR3 sequences, with roughly 13% seen just once and over 20% held by the top ten. Sequencing was done on a sample of PBMCs or a T cell subset sorted from them (not recorded which). The receptors were gathered from a man younger than 35 who had mild COVID-19 (a few samples of this study predate the infection). Cell type and time point are not known.

The J gene is TRBJ2-1, the V gene TRBV20-1; a possible D gene is TRBD2 (6 bases). Germline lookup yields CDR1 DFQATT and CDR2 SNEGSKA (reference sequence). This CDR3 region has 17 residues. V lost 1 base and J lost 3, with 19 bases in between. The CDR3 nucleotides are TGCAGTGCTAGAGCCGACCCCACTAGCCTTATCTACAATGAGCAGTTCTTC. As protein: CSARADPTSLIYNEQFF.

The gene calls are TRBV12-3 or TRBV12-4 and TRBJ1-2; D perhaps matches TRBD1 (5 bases). V shed 1 base and J shed 4 bases, with 13 bases lying between them. The CDR3 spans 15 residues. The CDR3 sequence is CASSLGIEGPYGYTF. CDR3 DNA: TGTGCCAGCAGTTTAGGTATAGAGGGGCCCTATGGCTACACCTTC.

The V call is TRBV6-5, the J call TRBJ1-4; TRBD1 is a possible D gene (5 bases). The CDR3 has 16 amino acids. V was cut by 1 base and J by 4 bases, with 13 bases left in between. CDR1 and CDR2 from the germline V gene are MNHEY and SVGAGI. The CDR3, as DNA: TGTGCCAGCAGTTACTACGGTGGGCAGGGTAATGAAAAACTGTTTTTT. Residues: CASSYYGGQGNEKLFF.

The chain is built from TRBV6-2 or TRBV6-3 and TRBJ2-2, with TRBD2 matching 8 bases. The J segment lost 4 bases and the V segment lost 2 bases, leaving 6 bases of the junction unmatched. CDR3 size: 16 residues. Per germline, CDR1 MNHEY and CDR2 SVGEGT. The DNA for the CDR3 is TGTGCCAGCAGTTACGCGGGACTAGTTGGCACCGGGGAGCTGTTTTTT. Translation: CASSYAGLVGTGELFF.

This clonotype was recorded at least ten times. The genes are TRBV20-1 and TRBJ2-1; D gene ambiguous. Trimming took off 0 bases at V and 7 bases at J, with 7 bases between the two ends. Germline values: CDR1 DFQATT, CDR2 SNEGSKA (reference sequence). The CDR3 loop spans 12 amino acids. CDR3 residues: CSARESVNEQFF. The CDR3, as DNA: TGCAGTGCTAGAGAATCGGTTAATGAGCAGTTCTTC.

This clonotype has a handful of counts. The genes are TRBV20-1 and TRBJ1-5; 7 bases match TRBD1. The V segment lost 5 bases and the J segment 7 bases; nucleotides outside the gene matches: 5. CDR1 is DFQATT, CDR2 SNEGSKA, per germline (reference sequence). The CDR3 runs to 12 residues. The CDR3 is CSAGDSLQPQHF. CDR3 sequence (DNA): TGCAGTGCTGGGGACAGTCTCCAGCCCCAGCATTTT.

The table lists this clonotype with many counts. V is TRBV20-1 and J is TRBJ2-5, with TRBD2 as a possible D gene (6 bases). Trimming cost V 1 base and J 2 bases, with 14 bases left between them. The CDR3 runs to 15 residues. CDR1 and CDR2 from the germline V gene are DFQATT and SNEGSKA (reference sequence). The CDR3 region has the DNA TGCAGTGCTAGAGGGGCTAGCGATACACAAGAGACCCAGTACTTC. Encoded protein: CSARGASDTQETQYF.

This rearrangement joins TRBV7-8 to TRBJ1-4; possibly TRBD1 for D (6 bases). V gave up 5 bases and J gave up 13 bases, with 11 bases separating them. The germline V gene has CDR1 SGHVS and CDR2 FQNEAQ. This CDR3 comprises 11 residues. The CDR3 bases are TGTGCCAGCAGCGCACAGGGCAGACTGTTTTTT. Translated, it gives CASSAQGRLFF.

This rearrangement joins TRBV11-1 to TRBJ2-7; 8 bases are shared with TRBD1. This CDR3 has 13 amino acids. The V gene end was trimmed by 8 bases and the J gene end by 0 bases; junction bases not matched to a gene: 3. Germline-derived CDR1 and CDR2 are SGHAT and FQDESV (reference sequence). The CDR3 region is CASHDRGSYEQYF. CDR3 nucleotides: TGTGCCAGCCACGACAGGGGCTCCTACGAGCAGTACTTC.